This is a list of T cell receptor beta chains from one sample in a study of healthy donors' naive CD4 and CD8 T cells. One entry per CDR3 protein results from TCRdb running MiXCR on the reads. The sample includes 200,000 or so distinct CDR3 sequences, around 70% of them seen just once. Sequencing used naive CD4+ and CD8+ T cells sorted from blood, pooled from several donors. All receptors come from a pool of human donors in good health; the sample pools cells from several healthy donors. Both conserved end residues are part of each CDR3. D genes are given only for firm matches. Rows give clone size only sometimes, using once, few, many, or a class for an expanded clone.

abundance,j_gene,d_gene,v_gene,len,CDR3aa,CDR3nt
-,TRBJ1-1,-,TRBV19,14,CASSMTNRITEAFF,TGTGCCAGTAGTATGACCAACAGGATCACTGAAGCTTTCTTT
-,TRBJ2-7,TRBD1,TRBV29-1,13,CSVGTGKRDEQYF,TGCAGCGTTGGGACAGGGAAACGAGACGAGCAGTACTTC
once,TRBJ2-7,-,TRBV12-3/TRBV12-4,12,CASSPSRYEQYF,TGTGCCAGCAGCCCCTCGAGGTACGAGCAGTACTTC
-,TRBJ1-1,-,TRBV19,13,CASISGKVAEAFF,TGTGCCAGTATATCGGGTAAGGTGGCTGAAGCTTTCTTT
once,TRBJ1-1,-,TRBV29-1,12,CSGGDLNTEAFF,TGCAGCGGAGGGGACTTGAACACTGAAGCTTTCTTT
-,TRBJ1-6,-,TRBV27,19,CASSLSGDRVASRNSPLHF,TGTGCCAGCAGTTTATCGGGTGACAGAGTTGCTTCGCGGAATTCACCCCTCCACTTT
few,TRBJ2-3,-,TRBV19,15,CASSRDGFRTDTQYF,TGTGCCAGTTCCCGGGACGGATTTCGCACAGATACGCAGTATTTT
few,TRBJ2-2,TRBD1,TRBV29-1,15,CSVEEGGTGAGELFF,TGCAGCGTTGAAGAAGGGGGGACAGGGGCCGGGGAGCTGTTTTTT
few,TRBJ2-3,-,TRBV29-1,12,CSVELPADTQYF,TGCAGCGTTGAACTCCCGGCTGATACGCAGTATTTT
-,TRBJ2-5,TRBD1,TRBV6-5,14,CASKRDRGLETQYF,TGTGCCAGCAAACGGGACAGGGGTCTAGAGACCCAGTACTTC
many,TRBJ2-3,-,TRBV7-8,13,CASSFLRADTQYF,TGTGCCAGCAGCTTCCTTCGGGCAGATACGCAGTATTTT
-,TRBJ2-1,-,TRBV29-1,13,CSVGPGEYNEQFF,TGCAGCGTTGGTCCTGGCGAATACAATGAGCAGTTCTTC
-,TRBJ2-3,-,TRBV7-6,16,CASSFRREDGTDTQYF,TGTGCCAGCAGCTTTCGGCGGGAAGATGGCACAGATACGCAGTATTTT
-,TRBJ2-7,TRBD1,TRBV27,14,CASSPGTGGFEQYF,TGTGCCAGCAGCCCCGGGACAGGAGGGTTCGAGCAGTACTTC
-,TRBJ1-2,-,TRBV13,15,CASSLGENRVGGYTF,TGTGCCAGCAGCTTGGGTGAGAACAGGGTGGGAGGCTACACCTTC
-,TRBJ2-5,-,TRBV6-5,12,CASSQRSETQYF,TGTGCTAGCAGTCAAAGGTCGGAGACCCAGTACTTC
-,TRBJ2-3,TRBD2,TRBV4-3,18,CASSQDPLAGAGTDTQYF,TGCGCCAGCAGCCAAGACCCTTTAGCGGGAGCTGGCACAGATACGCAGTATTTT
few,TRBJ1-2,-,TRBV6-5,16,CASSYSSPGLNYGYTF,TGTGCCAGCAGTTACTCGTCCCCAGGTCTTAACTATGGCTACACCTTC
-,TRBJ2-7,TRBD2,TRBV6-5,14,CASRPSGAGGEQYF,TGTGCCAGCAGGCCCAGCGGGGCTGGCGGCGAGCAGTACTTC
-,TRBJ2-7,-,TRBV18,14,CASSPQGGRYEQYF,TGTGCCAGCTCACCGCAGGGGGGAAGATACGAGCAGTACTTC
-,TRBJ2-3,TRBD1,TRBV27,16,CASSSLDRVPKDTQYF,TGTGCCAGCAGTTCCTTAGACAGGGTCCCCAAGGATACGCAGTATTTT
-,TRBJ1-2,-,TRBV19,12,CALEAGGYGYTF,TGTGCCCTCGAAGCTGGCGGTTATGGCTACACCTTC
-,TRBJ2-1,TRBD2,TRBV19,15,CASSIAGGAYNEQFF,TGTGCCAGTAGTATAGCGGGAGGTGCCTACAATGAGCAGTTCTTC